This TCR beta chain originates from a study of T cell responses to AZD1222 COVID-19 vaccine. Worth noting for this clone: Its antigen is currently unknown.

This CDR3 contains 12 residues. Per germline, CDR1 MDHEN and CDR2 SYDVKM. Between the trimmed V and J ends, which lost 7 bases and 5 bases, there was a span of 11 bases. Whole-study findings and limits: White British ancestry dominated among donors, who included more females, and clonal diversity was possibly underestimated. At baseline, seropositivity was found in only a handful of AZD1222 recipients.

Clones were sequenced by immunoSEQ multiplex PCR, and TCRdb holds only the in-frame ones, with some missing. The profile shows about 91,000 clones, approximately 90% of them singletons. The sample in question was peripheral blood, obtained 28 days after the second AZD1222 dose. This chain uses TRBV28 with TRBJ1-2; D remains ambiguous. The receptor's source is an adult who received the AZD1222 COVID-19 vaccine. The CDR3 bases are TGTGCCAGCACCGGTGGCCCGTATGGCTACACCTTC. Translated: CASTGGPYGYTF.